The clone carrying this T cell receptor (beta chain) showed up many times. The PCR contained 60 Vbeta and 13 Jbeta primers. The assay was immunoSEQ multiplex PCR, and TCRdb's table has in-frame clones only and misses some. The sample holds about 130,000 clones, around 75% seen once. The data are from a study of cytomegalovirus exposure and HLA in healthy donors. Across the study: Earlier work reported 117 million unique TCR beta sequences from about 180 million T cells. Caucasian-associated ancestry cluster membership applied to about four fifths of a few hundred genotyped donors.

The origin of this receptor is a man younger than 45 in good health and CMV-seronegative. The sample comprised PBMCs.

CDR3 sequence: CASSRGQENIQYF. In nucleotides, the CDR3 is TGTGCCAGCAGCAGGGGGCAGGAAAACATTCAGTACTTC. The chain is built from TRBV11-3 and TRBJ2-4, with 7 nucleotides matching TRBD1. From germline, CDR1 is SGHNT and CDR2 YENEEA. J was trimmed by 5 bases and V by 5 bases; bases with no gene match: 3. The CDR3 is made up of 13 amino acids.